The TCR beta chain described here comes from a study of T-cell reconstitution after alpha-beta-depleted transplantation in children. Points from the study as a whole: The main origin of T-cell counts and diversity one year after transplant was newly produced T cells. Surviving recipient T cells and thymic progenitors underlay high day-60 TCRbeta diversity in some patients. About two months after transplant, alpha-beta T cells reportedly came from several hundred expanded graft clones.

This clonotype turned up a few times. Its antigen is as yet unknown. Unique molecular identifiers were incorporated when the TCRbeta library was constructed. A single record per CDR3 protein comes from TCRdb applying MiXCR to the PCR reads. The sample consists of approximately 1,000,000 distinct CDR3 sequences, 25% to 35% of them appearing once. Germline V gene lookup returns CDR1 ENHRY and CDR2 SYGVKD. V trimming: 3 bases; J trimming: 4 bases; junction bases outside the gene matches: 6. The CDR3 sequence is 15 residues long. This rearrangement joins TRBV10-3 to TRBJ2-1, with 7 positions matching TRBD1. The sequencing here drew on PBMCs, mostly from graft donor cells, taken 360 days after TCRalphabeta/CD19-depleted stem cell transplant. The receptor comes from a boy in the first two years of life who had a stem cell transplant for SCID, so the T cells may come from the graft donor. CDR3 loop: CAISETGTAYNEQFF. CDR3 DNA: TGTGCCATCAGTGAAACCGGGACAGCTTACAATGAGCAGTTCTTC.